This TCR beta chain was captured by sequencing in a study of Ad26.COV2.S vaccination and SARS-CoV-2 variants (dated by TCRdb to about 2021). About the full investigation: Vaccine-arm donors were drawn from COV1001, a multicentre, randomized, double-blind, placebo-controlled phase I-IIa trial of Ad26.COV2.S in healthy adults. Trial participants were randomized into five groups of five: low-dose or high-dose Ad26.COV2.S given once or twice, or placebo on both occasions. TCRbeta repertoire sequencing was used to assess the specificity and breadth of SARS-CoV-2-reactive T cell receptors after Ad26.COV2.S vaccination. A total of some 30 samples were included in the TCR-sequenced set, comprising approximately 20 Ad26.COV2.S vaccine recipients, 5 placebo recipients and 8 SARS-CoV-2 convalescent individuals. Investigators remained blinded to trial group allocation during experiments and outcome assessment. Dosing of Ad26.COV2.S was intramuscular, at either 5x10^10 or 1x10^11 viral particles, delivered as one shot or as two shots spaced 56 days apart.

Remarks on this clone: The antigen it binds to is not known. Base qualities are not recorded, but no much larger clone differs from it by a single base.

Overall results and qualifications from the work: It was noted by the authors that total T cell responses may have been underestimated by the TCR breadth and depth analyses. Vaccine and placebo recipients had similar non-spike TCR breadth, a finding consistent with the vaccine containing only spike. Substantial breadth of spike-specific CD8+ and CD4+ T cell responses was reported after vaccination. Compared with placebo recipients, Ad26.COV2.S recipients showed higher spike-specific TCR breadth (P = 0.0014). The study lacked the statistical power to compare responses across vaccine doses or regimens.

This specimen's treatment or condition label, per the study, means: approximately 18 received Ad26.COV2.S at low or high dose, single or two shots; a few received placebo; per-sample allocation not given. For vaccine and placebo recipients, repertoires were sequenced using samples collected on day 63 after the first injection. Cohort 1b enrolled some 25 adults aged 18-55 years at a single site in Boston, USA, between 29 July and 7 August 2020. As a vaccine, Ad26.COV2.S was a replication-incompetent adenovirus type 26 vector that expressed a prefusion-stabilized SARS-CoV-2 spike protein derived from the original Wuhan strain. TCRbeta CDR3 regions were sequenced with the immunoSEQ Assay. After extraction, genomic DNA underwent amplification by bias-controlled multiplex PCR, followed by high-throughput sequencing. The authors' pipeline ran thus. To quantify the absolute abundance of every unique TCRbeta CDR3 region, sequences were collapsed and filtered. T cell fraction was estimated by normalizing TCRbeta template counts to usable DNA, with usable DNA measured through amplification of reference genes found in all nucleated cells. Repertoire TCRs were annotated as SARS-CoV-2-specific by exact matching of V gene, CDR3 amino acid sequence and J gene to a known reactive TCR set. MIRA supplied the reference SARS-CoV-2 TCR set, which was filtered for enrichment in COVID-19-positive ImmuneCODE repertoires so that public or cross-reactive TCRs were removed. Using the MIRA antigens, annotated TCRs were further analysed by specific ORF or by position within an ORF. Depth was the summed frequency of annotated unique rearrangements, while breadth was defined as annotated unique rearrangements over total unique productive rearrangements. TCR breadth was compared between groups using two-sided Wilcoxon rank-sum tests. TCRdb's version of the immuneACCESS table is confined to in-frame rearrangements and falls short of the full clone set. An unresolved V gene accounts for under half of the shortfall where checked; the remainder is of unknown origin. That table is the source of V, J and clone size, and D and trimming were worked out from the DNA. Recorded for this sample are 200,000 to 300,000 clones; approximately 87% of them occurred a single time. About 11% of the sample is held by the ten biggest clonotypes.

CDR1 is given as KGHSH and CDR2 as LQKENI, both from the germline V gene. V is reduced by 2 bases and J by 7 bases, leaving a spacing of 9 bases between them. From the cysteine through the phenylalanine, the CDR3 covers 13 amino acids. Only CDR3 DNA remains: 39 bases, in frame from the first base. This receptor was obtained from a person between 18 and 65 years old who received the Ad26.COV2.S COVID-19 vaccine or a placebo. The sequence joins TRBV18 to TRBJ2-1; a tentative D match to TRBD1 spans 6 bases. This specimen was peripheral blood, taken in a trial of Ad26.COV2.S vaccine versus placebo. The CDR3 here reads CASSPAQGNEQFF. The nucleotide sequence reads as follows: TGTGCCAGCTCACCAGCGCAGGGGAATGAGCAGTTCTTC.